This TCR beta chain was recovered during a study of radiotherapy plus CTLA-4 blockade in lung cancer. Germline V CDR1 and CDR2: SNHLY, FYNNEI. The J segment lost 1 base and the V segment lost 4 bases, leaving 10 bases of the junction unmatched. The CDR3 spans 17 residues. The study's findings and limits: The best prediction of response reportedly came from early blood T cell clone dynamics, with interferon-beta. Following radiotherapy plus ipilimumab, tumor-derived TCR clones expanded in the blood.

Data came from immunoSEQ multiplex PCR; TCRdb stores just in-frame clones and leaves some out. The sample lists around 82,000 clones; roughly four fifths were seen once. A word on this clone: Antigen specificity is unknown. The identical CDR3 is also encoded by other nucleotide sequences in the sample.

Chemo-refractory metastatic non-small-cell lung cancer patients received focal radiation with ipilimumab CTLA-4 blockade. This specimen consisted of peripheral blood, obtained from a patient treated with radiotherapy plus ipilimumab. The chain carries TRBV2 and TRBJ1-3, with 7 bases fitting TRBD1. The TCR sequence derives from a human donor with non-small cell lung cancer who had stable disease on radiotherapy plus ipilimumab. The CDR3: CASSGAGGGSSGNTIYF. The CDR3 coding sequence is TGTGCCAGCAGTGGGGCAGGGGGGGGATCTTCTGGAAACACCATATATTTT.